These 23 T cell receptor beta chains came from one sample sequenced in a study of blood T cells in healthy people across ages. The second PCR ran roughly 6 to 11 cycles with a sample-barcoded 5' primer and J-beta primers. TCRdb reprocessed the 5' RACE reads with MiXCR, giving one entry per CDR3 protein. The data contain fewer than 750,000 distinct CDR3 sequences, about 50% of them singletons. Sequenced material: blood. The receptors come from a woman over 75 in good health.

Concerning this clonotype: Being one base from a much bigger clone, this may be a read error. The V call is TRBV11-2, the J call TRBJ2-4; weak D call: TRBD2 (5 bases). The V and J ends lost 2 bases and 13 bases respectively, with 18 bases between them. The CDR3 is 14 amino acids. Germline V gives CDR1 SGHAT, CDR2 FQNNGV. The CDR3 bases are TGTGCCAGCAGCTTACGGGAAGTCAACAATGAGCAGTACTTC. It encodes CASSLREVNNEQYF.

This clonotype was detected many times. This chain links TRBV29-1 with TRBJ1-2, with TRBD1 as a possible D gene (6 bases). The V and J ends lost 6 bases and 4 bases respectively, with 15 bases between them. The CDR3 spans 13 residues. The germline V gene has CDR1 SQVTM and CDR2 ANQGSEA. CDR3 in DNA: TGCAGCGTCTCTAGGGGGGAAGTCTATGGCTACACCTTC. It specifies CSVSRGEVYGYTF.

In this sample, this clonotype turned up many times. The J gene is TRBJ2-1, the V gene TRBV3-1, with D unresolved. There are 14 residues in the CDR3. Germline V CDR1 and CDR2: LGHDT, YNNKEL (reference sequence). The germline V and J ends were trimmed by 4 bases and 4 bases, with 11 bases remaining between them. This CDR3 is CASSPHGGYNEQFF. In DNA form, the CDR3 reads TGTGCCAGCAGCCCCCACGGCGGATACAATGAGCAGTTCTTC.

Only a few counts were recorded for this clonotype. One base away lies a much larger clone, so this may be a sequencing read error. The chain has TRBV29-1 and TRBJ2-1, with a tentative D call TRBD2 (5 bases). V gave up 4 bases and J gave up 4 bases, with 5 bases separating them. The CDR3 covers 11 residues. Germline V gene sequence: CDR1 SQVTM, CDR2 ANQGSEA. CDR3 bases: TGCAGCGTTGGACTATACAATGAGCAGTTCTTC. It yields the protein CSVGLYNEQFF.

The chain is built from TRBV13 and TRBJ2-1, with 9 bases lining up with TRBD1. The J call may be mistaken, given a closer DNA end match to TRBJ2-7. The germline V gene encodes CDR1 PRHDT and CDR2 FYEKMQ (reference sequence). There are 15 residues in the CDR3. The CDR3 DNA reads as TGTGCCAGCAGTAACGAACAGGGGGCCTACAATGAGCAGTACTTC. Protein product: CASSNEQGAYNEQYF.

The gene calls are TRBV6-6 and TRBJ2-7; D is undetermined. The CDR3 is 12 residues long. Germline V gene sequence: CDR1 MNHNY, CDR2 SVGAGI (reference sequence). With 0 bases removed from V and 9 bases from J, the gap between germline ends came to 9 bases. The CDR3 here is CASSYSEYGQYF. The CDR3 DNA reads as TGTGCCAGCAGTTACTCGGAGTATGGGCAGTACTTC.

The table lists this clonotype with many counts. This chain connects TRBV5-1 to TRBJ2-7; TRBD1 agrees at 9 bases. V trimming: 2 bases; J trimming: 4 bases; junction bases outside the gene matches: 7. The length of the CDR3 is 15 residues. In germline, CDR1 is SGHRS, CDR2 YFSETQ. The CDR3 nucleotides read TGCGCCAGCAGCTTCCGGGACAGGGTGTTTTACGAGCAGTACTTC. It yields the protein CASSFRDRVFYEQYF.

This clonotype was seen a single time. The CDR3 DNA sequence: TGTGCCAGCACTCATGGGGGTAGAAACAATGAGCAGTTCTTC. It specifies CASTHGGRNNEQFF. V is TRBV12-3 or TRBV12-4 and J is TRBJ2-1; D is possibly TRBD1 or TRBD2 (5 bases each). The CDR3 extends over 14 amino acids. Trimming left V 7 bases short and J 5 bases short, with 15 bases between.

This clonotype was found once. The rearrangement uses TRBV12-3 or TRBV12-4 and TRBJ2-7, with 10 bases identical to TRBD1. V lost 4 bases, J lost 2 bases, and 8 bases stayed unmatched. The CDR3 is 16 residues long. The CDR3 region has the DNA TGTGCCAGCAGTTGGATGTCGGGACAGGGGCCCTACGAGCAGTACTTC. Its protein product is CASSWMSGQGPYEQYF.

This sequence joins TRBV10-2 and TRBJ2-1, with 7 bases matching TRBD1. V shed 0 bases and J 2 bases; nucleotides not matched to a gene: 4. There are 16 residues in the CDR3. Germline V gives CDR1 WSHSY, CDR2 SAAADI. CDR3 DNA: TGCGCCAGCAGTGAGTCCGGAACAGGGGCCTACAATGAGCAGTTCTTC. Amino acid sequence: CASSESGTGAYNEQFF.

Comment on this clonotype: This could be a read error, since a much larger clone is one nucleotide away. This chain connects TRBV24-1 to TRBJ2-3; TRBD2 is a possible D gene (5 bases). V lost 7 bases, J lost 6 bases, and 7 bases lay in between. Germline V gives CDR1 KGHDR, CDR2 SFDVKD. CDR3 length equals 11 residues. The CDR3 DNA is TGTGCCACCAGCGGGGATGATACGCAGTATTTT. It encodes CATSGDDTQYF.

This clonotype showed up many times. V is TRBV10-3 and J is TRBJ2-1, with D possibly being TRBD2 (6 bases). This CDR3 is 16 amino acids long. The germline gives CDR1 ENHRY, CDR2 SYGVKD. Trimming took off 0 bases at V and 0 bases at J, with 9 bases between the two ends. For the CDR3, the DNA is TGTGCCATCAGTGAGTCTCCCGGGAGCTCCTACAATGAGCAGTTCTTC. Amino acids: CAISESPGSSYNEQFF.

The chain combines TRBV3-1 with TRBJ1-5; a possible D gene is TRBD1 (5 bases). The V end was cut by 5 bases, the J end by 6 bases, with 11 bases between. CDR1 is LGHDT, CDR2 YNNKEL, per germline (reference sequence). The CDR3 spans 13 residues. The CDR3 DNA follows: TGTGCCAGCAGCGCGGGGGACGGTCAGCCCCAGCATTTT. Its protein product is CASSAGDGQPQHF.

The chain couples TRBV27 to TRBJ1-1, with no clear D. This CDR3 has 16 amino acids. The germline V and J ends were trimmed by 2 bases and 1 base, with 14 bases remaining between them. CDR1 is MNHEY, CDR2 SMNVEV, per germline (reference sequence). In nucleotides, the CDR3 is TGTGCCAGCAGTTTACATATAATTGGTAAGAACACTGAAGCTTTCTTT. Protein sequence: CASSLHIIGKNTEAFF.

The genes are TRBV20-1 and TRBJ2-1; the match to TRBD2 covers 7 bases. Germline lookup yields CDR1 DFQATT and CDR2 SNEGSKA (reference sequence). V shed 6 bases, J shed 5 bases, and the junction held 10 bases outside the gene matches. This CDR3 comprises 14 residues. CDR3 protein: CSAPRLAGHNEQFF. The DNA of the CDR3 is TGCAGTGCCCCCAGACTAGCTGGACACAATGAGCAGTTCTTC.

With regard to this clonotype: Because the CDR3 is missing its conserved closing phenylalanine or tryptophan, this is likely a read error. The DNA is omitted, as the CDR3 cannot be located on it reliably, and the CDR3 follows TCRdb's listing. The chain uses TRBV10-3 and TRBJ2-1; whether TRBD1, the table's D call, matches the DNA was not checked. The germline V gene encodes CDR1 ENHRY and CDR2 SYGVKD. The CDR3 adds up to 15 amino acids, both ends counted. CDR3 protein: CAISHGTGDGYTFGS.

This clonotype has a handful of counts. The chain carries TRBV6-6 and TRBJ2-6; D remains unclear. The CDR3 contains 14 residues. The V end lost 5 bases, the J end lost 0 bases, and 5 bases lay between the germline ends. Per the germline V gene, CDR1 is MNHNY and CDR2 is SVGAGI (reference sequence). Here the CDR3 DNA reads TGTGCCAGCAGTCGTTACTCTGGGGCCAACGTCCTGACTTTC. This sequence encodes CASSRYSGANVLTF.

This clonotype was seen a handful of times. The chain has TRBV6-6 and TRBJ2-3, with D possibly matching TRBD2 (6 bases). Between the trimmed V and J ends, which lost 2 bases and 0 bases, there was a span of 9 bases. The CDR3 has 15 residues. Germline CDR1 reads MNHNY; CDR2 reads SVGAGI (reference sequence). The CDR3 loop reads CASSYRAGSTDTQYF. CDR3 nucleotides: TGTGCCAGCAGTTACCGGGCGGGAAGCACAGATACGCAGTATTTT.

V usage is TRBV10-3 and J usage is TRBJ2-1; TRBD2 agrees at 11 bases. The V gene's germline CDR1 is ENHRY and CDR2 SYGVKD. The CDR3 is made up of 15 amino acids. The V and J ends lost 6 bases and 10 bases, in that order; junction bases with no gene match: 11. CDR3 residues: CAIRSLAGGPGEQFF. CDR3 nucleotides: TGTGCCATCAGATCTCTAGCGGGGGGCCCGGGGGAGCAGTTCTTC.

V and J are TRBV6-2 or TRBV6-3 and TRBJ2-7; D not certain. The CDR3 spans 14 residues. Per germline, CDR1 MNHEY and CDR2 SVGEGT. V lost 0 bases and J lost 4, with 10 bases in between. The CDR3 spells CASSYSMVGYEQYF. CDR3 bases: TGTGCCAGCAGTTACTCGATGGTAGGGTACGAGCAGTACTTC.

This clonotype was observed many times. The rearrangement uses TRBV27 and TRBJ2-1; TRBD2 matches 12 bases. Germline CDR1 and CDR2: MNHEY and SMNVEV (reference sequence). V lost 1 base, J lost 9 bases, and 7 bases stayed unmatched. The CDR3 consists of 16 residues. Written as DNA, the CDR3 is TGTGCCAGCAGTTTATTTCTAGCGGGAGGGCCTGGTGAGCAGTTCTTC. Protein product: CASSLFLAGGPGEQFF.

This chain joins TRBV4-1 and TRBJ2-5, with D unclear. There are 15 residues in the CDR3. Germline loops: CDR1 MGHRA, CDR2 YSYEKL. Deletions cut 4 bases from V and 0 bases from J, with 12 bases between. In DNA form, the CDR3 reads TGCGCCAGCAGCCTAAGGATTGGTAACCAAGAGACCCAGTACTTC. Translated, it gives CASSLRIGNQETQYF.

This clonotype turned up a few times. The chain carries TRBV12-3 or TRBV12-4 and TRBJ2-5, with 12 positions matching TRBD1. The CDR3 totals 14 residues. V lost 5 bases to trimming and J lost 6 bases; unmatched junction nucleotides: 4. The CDR3 DNA reads TGTGCCAGCAGTGGGGACAGGGGGCGTAAGACCCAGTACTTC. This translates into CASSGDRGRKTQYF.